This TCR beta chain was documented in a study of CD8+ T cells in alopecia areata (dated by TCRdb to between 2017 and 2018). Concerning the study at large: Treated patients were enrolled in an open-label pilot trial of oral tofacitinib, 5 to 10 mg twice daily, for moderate-to-severe alopecia areata. Tofacitinib-treated patients had biopsies at baseline and at 4 and 24 weeks of treatment, with a later scalp biopsy in several patients. RNA came from the PAXgene miRNA kit for fixed scalp, the miRNeasy kit for PBMCs, and the RNeasy kit for mouse skin. Scalp tissue and sorted CD4+ and CD8+ peripheral blood T cells from patchy and totalis/universalis alopecia areata patients and from healthy controls were covered by human TCRbeta sequencing. Patients stayed on tofacitinib for 6 to 18 months and then had 6 months of follow-up off drug so that delayed response and recurrence could be assessed. TCRbeta CDR3 regions were amplified by immunoSEQ multiplex PCR with 35 Vbeta forward and 13 Jbeta reverse primers. High-throughput TCRbeta sequencing was used to examine T cell clonal expansion in alopecia areata in both the C3H/HeJ mouse model and human patients. Scalp clonality was compared among normal scalp (n=4), patchy alopecia areata scalp (n=8), and alopecia totalis/universalis scalp (n=8). Disease severity in treated patients was measured with the SALT score, which quantifies the percentage of affected scalp surface area. What the study reported, not specific to this receptor: Compared with normal scalp, lesional scalp, particularly in alopecia totalis/universalis, had higher clonality and more expanded CD8+ clones, which suggests antigenic drive. Tofacitinib significantly lowered scalp clonality and the number of expanded CD8+ clones among the top 100 scalp clones. TCR sequences shared between patients were less clear than in mice, possibly partly because of HLA diversity in the patient population. Unlike mouse skin, which is dominated by gammadelta T cells, normal human skin has resident alphabeta T cells that are also sequenced, and this complicates analysis of the scalp TCR repertoire. Many expanded lesional clones persisted in scalp and blood during tofacitinib treatment, which may partly explain relapse after stopping treatment. Because the treated cohort was small and included a single nonresponder, larger studies are needed to assess links between baseline CD8+ expansion and response.

A note on this clone: The clone's antigen remains unknown. No base quality values were provided; no much bigger clone lies one nucleotide off.

What the treatment or condition label conveys for this sample: oral pan-JAK inhibitor, 5-10 mg twice daily. Lesional scalp punch biopsies and peripheral blood were obtained from alopecia areata patients. PBMCs were isolated by density centrifugation and stained for CD3, CD4 and CD8, and CD4+ and CD8+ T cells were sorted on a FACSAria. The library relied on the immunoSEQ multiplex PCR assay. RNA was extracted from all samples and reverse transcribed into cDNA, which served as template for TCR sequencing. SuperScript III was used to make first-strand cDNA, primed with a 2:1 mix of oligo-dT and random hexamers. Amplification bias was assessed with a synthetic immune receptor repertoire, and residual bias was removed computationally. Concerning the study's data processing: Raw reads were preprocessed to remove errors, and CDR3 was defined according to IMGT conventions as the region from the conserved cysteine to phenylalanine. Clonality was calculated as 1 minus Shannon entropy normalized by log2 of the number of productive unique TCRs. CD4 or CD8 identity of scalp clones was inferred by cross-referencing scalp TCRbeta sequences with sorted blood CD4 and CD8 repertoires. The clones in this table, taken by TCRdb from immuneACCESS, are in-frame only. Not every clone is retained; where verified, under half of the shortfall comes from an unresolved V gene, and the cause of the rest is unknown. D and trimming come from the DNA, and the V and J calls and clone size come from that table. This sample lists under 95,000 clones; about 70% were detected once. The top ten clones comprise around 16% of the sample.

The TCR sequence derives from a human donor with alopecia areata. The sample in question was CD8+ T cells sorted from blood, obtained at approximately week 42, from a patient treated with tofacitinib.

The DNA sequence is TGTGCCAGTACCATGACAGGGCCGGCCACTGAAGCTTTCTTT. Translated, it gives CASTMTGPATEAFF. Recombination linked TRBV19 to TRBJ1-1; 7 central bases correspond to TRBD1. From V the trimming removes 7 bases and from J it removes 4 bases, while the gene matches leave 9 bases of the junction unaccounted for. CDR1 LNHDA and CDR2 SQIVND were looked up in the germline V gene (reference sequence). Inclusive of the bounding cysteine and phenylalanine, the CDR3 is 14 residues long. CDR3 DNA is the only sequence kept; it has 42 bases, read in frame from the first base.